The 26 T cell receptor beta chains listed next were all sequenced from one sample in a study of T cell repertoires in cytomegalovirus infection. TCRdb recomputed calls from the reads with MiXCR, one row per CDR3 protein. The sample lists nearly 650,000 distinct CDR3 sequences, less than 25% seen once, with under 8.5% in the top ten. The sample comprised CD8+ T cells from PBMCs. These TCRs come from a human donor in good health (CMV status not recorded). Some clones in this sample may be carry-over from other donors' samples.

Only one count was recorded for this clonotype. This could be a read error, since a much larger clone is one nucleotide away. The chain joins TRBV7-6 to TRBJ1-3, with 7 nucleotides matching TRBD1. V shed 2 bases and J 7 bases; nucleotides not matched to a gene: 8. The CDR3 totals 15 residues. CDR1 and CDR2 from the germline V gene are SGHVS and FNYEAQ. CDR3 sequence (DNA): TGTGCCAGCAGCTTAATAACAGGGGACGCGAACACCATATATTTT. Translated: CASSLITGDANTIYF.

As for this clonotype: This likely reflects a read error, since a far larger clone is one base away. This sequence joins TRBV14 and TRBJ2-1; D not certain. V lost 1 base and J lost 12, with 7 bases in between. The CDR3 runs to 11 residues. Germline CDR1 is SGHDN and CDR2 is FVKESK. The CDR3 protein is CASSQGGVQFF. CDR3 sequence (DNA): TGTGCCAGCAGCCAAGGGGGTGTGCAGTTCTTC.

In this sample, this clonotype turned up a few times. This chain connects TRBV6-2 or TRBV6-3 to TRBJ2-7; D unresolved. V gave up 0 bases and J gave up 1 base, with 10 bases separating them. CDR3 length equals 15 residues. Germline CDR1 MNHEY, CDR2 SVGEGT. The CDR3 region has the DNA TGTGCCAGCAGTTACTCACCAGGTGGATCCTACGAGCAGTACGTC. Protein product: CASSYSPGGSYEQYV.

This clonotype showed up many times. The chain is built from TRBV6-5 and TRBJ2-3; the D gene could be TRBD1 or TRBD2 (6 bases each). The CDR3 consists of 14 residues. In germline, CDR1 is MNHEY, CDR2 SVGAGI. Trimming took off 8 bases at V and 6 bases at J, with 18 bases between the two ends. CDR3 sequence reads: CASARRGSMDTQYF. CDR3 nucleotides: TGTGCCAGCGCGAGGAGGGGGAGTATGGATACGCAGTATTTT.

The chain carries TRBV6-8 and TRBJ2-2; D not certain. Germline V gene data show CDR1 as MNHGY and CDR2 as SAAAGT. The V and J ends lost 10 bases and 7 bases respectively, with 10 bases between them. CDR3 length: 11 amino acids. The CDR3 is CATRVGGELFF. CDR3 nucleotides: TGTGCCACTCGGGTGGGCGGGGAGCTGTTTTTT.

As DNA, the CDR3 is TGCAGTGCTAGAGAACAGGACAGGGGCTACGAGCAGTACTTC. It yields the protein CSAREQDRGYEQYF. The gene calls are TRBV20-1 and TRBJ2-7; 9 bases fit TRBD1. Trimming took 0 bases from V and 3 from J; bases not matched to a gene: 3. CDR1 is DFQATT and CDR2 is SNEGSKA in the germline V gene (reference sequence). The CDR3 loop spans 14 amino acids.

Many counts were recorded for this clonotype. The chain has TRBV7-2 and TRBJ2-4, with 7 bases fitting TRBD1. This CDR3 comprises 13 residues. Germline V lookup: CDR1 SGHTA, CDR2 FQGNSA. J was trimmed by 6 bases and V by 3 bases; bases with no gene match: 2. CDR3 sequence (DNA): TGTGCCAGCAGCTTGTACAGGGGAAACATTCAGTACTTC. Amino acids: CASSLYRGNIQYF.

The rearrangement uses TRBV5-1 and TRBJ2-1; D might be TRBD1 or TRBD2, each matching 7 bases. This CDR3 has 14 amino acids. Deletions cut 4 bases from V and 8 bases from J, with 16 bases between. Germline lookup yields CDR1 SGHRS and CDR2 YFSETQ. CDR3 protein: CASSLGQGGDEQFF. CDR3 in DNA: TGCGCCAGCAGCCTGGGTCAGGGGGGGGATGAGCAGTTCTTC.

In this sample, this clonotype turned up many times. J is TRBJ2-3 and V is TRBV7-6, with D perhaps being TRBD1 or TRBD2 (5 bases each). The V end lost 5 bases, the J end lost 2 bases, and 14 bases lay between the germline ends. Germline V gene lookup returns CDR1 SGHVS and CDR2 FNYEAQ. The CDR3 contains 15 residues. CDR3 DNA sequence: TGTGCCAGCAGCCCATACCAGGGACCCACAGATACGCAGTATTTT. It translates to CASSPYQGPTDTQYF.

This sequence joins TRBV2 and TRBJ2-1, with 8 bases fitting TRBD1. This CDR3 comprises 12 residues. Germline-derived CDR1 and CDR2 are SNHLY and FYNNEI. V shed 9 bases and J 6 bases; nucleotides not matched to a gene: 4. Written as DNA, the CDR3 is TGTGCCAGTCAGGGGGCGGTCAATGAGCAGTTCTTC. Translating it yields CASQGAVNEQFF.

J is TRBJ2-3 and V is TRBV4-2; TRBD2 matches at 9 bases. V gave up 4 bases and J gave up 5 bases; unmatched junction bases: 7. The CDR3 covers 15 residues. Germline-derived CDR1 and CDR2 are LGHNA and YNFKEQ. Written as DNA, the CDR3 is TGTGCCAGCAGCCCCCCGGGACTAGCAGAAGATACGCAGTATTTT. Its translation is CASSPPGLAEDTQYF.

A few counts support this clonotype. The V and J genes are TRBV9 and TRBJ2-3; D is unclear. CDR3 length: 12 residues. Trimming took 0 bases from V and 6 from J, leaving 5 bases between them. Germline CDR1 and CDR2: SGDLS and YYNGEE. The CDR3 sequence is CASSVGQDTQYF. DNA of the CDR3: TGTGCCAGCAGCGTAGGCCAGGATACGCAGTATTTT.

This clonotype was recorded many times. One junction end disagrees with the germline gene, perhaps due to a read error. The V call is TRBV7-7, the J call TRBJ2-7; D not resolved. Germline V gene lookup returns CDR1 SSHAT and CDR2 FNYEAQ (reference sequence). The CDR3 extends over 13 amino acids. CDR3 nucleotide sequence: TGTGCTAGCAGCTTGGCAGCCAACTACGAGCAGTACTTC. Protein: CASSLAANYEQYF.

This clonotype turned up a few times. The rearrangement joins TRBV14 to TRBJ1-6; 9 nucleotides agree with TRBD1. Germline values: CDR1 SGHDN, CDR2 FVKESK. V shed 2 bases, J shed 5 bases, and the junction held 4 bases outside the gene matches. This CDR3 spans 16 amino acids. Here the CDR3 reads CASSQPGTGHNSPLHF. The CDR3 DNA is TGTGCCAGCAGCCAACCTGGGACAGGGCATAATTCACCCCTCCACTTT.

On this clonotype itself: This may come from a read error, since a much larger clone is one base off. The rearrangement links TRBV7-4 to TRBJ1-2, with TRBD1 matching 9 bases. V shed 5 bases and J 3 bases; nucleotides not matched to a gene: 4. The CDR3 totals 14 residues. Germline CDR1 is SGHVT and CDR2 is SQSDAQ. CDR3: CASSTGTGYYGYTF. The DNA for the CDR3 is TGTGCCAGCAGCACCGGGACAGGGTACTATGGCTACACCTTC.

At least ten counts were recorded for this clonotype. The J gene is TRBJ2-1, the V gene TRBV7-9; possibly TRBD2 for D (5 bases). V was trimmed by 4 bases and J by 0 bases, leaving 10 bases between them. The CDR3 consists of 15 residues. Germline V CDR1 and CDR2: SEHNR, FQNEAQ (reference sequence). The CDR3 DNA reads TGTGCCAGCAGCTCCCCAGCGGCCTCCTACAATGAGCAGTTCTTC. Residues: CASSSPAASYNEQFF.

The rearrangement joins TRBV27 to TRBJ2-3; maybe TRBD1 (5 bases). V dropped 5 bases and J dropped 0 bases, with 12 bases sitting between them. In germline, CDR1 is MNHEY, CDR2 SMNVEV (reference sequence). The CDR3 sequence is 15 residues long. CDR3 protein: CASSQQVPSTDTQYF. Here the CDR3 DNA reads TGTGCCAGCAGTCAACAGGTCCCAAGCACAGATACGCAGTATTTT.

The table lists this clonotype with a few counts. The V call is TRBV29-1, the J call TRBJ2-3, with D unresolved. Germline CDR1 SQVTM, CDR2 ANQGSEA. The CDR3 loop spans 13 amino acids. Trimming shortened V by 2 bases and J by 0 bases, and 6 bases separated the two germline ends. The CDR3 nucleotides read TGCAGCGTTGAAAGGTCTAGCACAGATACGCAGTATTTT. Protein product: CSVERSSTDTQYF.

The chain carries TRBV19 and TRBJ1-5, with D hard to call. This CDR3 spans 14 amino acids. Germline CDR1 reads LNHDA; CDR2 reads SQIVND (reference sequence). V shed 8 bases and J shed 11 bases, with 22 bases lying between them. CDR3 amino acids: CASATAGGKRSQHF. In DNA, the CDR3 is TGTGCCAGTGCCACGGCGGGAGGGAAAAGGTCCCAGCATTTT.

The V gene is TRBV27, the J gene TRBJ2-1; D assignment may be TRBD1 or TRBD2 (5 bases each). Between the trimmed V and J ends, which lost 7 bases and 7 bases, there was a span of 17 bases. CDR1 is MNHEY and CDR2 is SMNVEV in the germline V gene (reference sequence). There are 14 residues in the CDR3. CDR3 residues: CASTPVGASNEQFF. CDR3 coding DNA: TGTGCCAGCACCCCCGTCGGGGCCTCTAATGAGCAGTTCTTC.

This clonotype was picked up a small number of times. The V and J genes are TRBV20-1 and TRBJ2-7; D unresolved. The CDR3 totals 12 residues. V was clipped by 1 base and J by 4 bases, with 8 bases between them. Per the germline V gene, CDR1 is DFQATT and CDR2 is SNEGSKA (reference sequence). Written as DNA, the CDR3 is TGCAGTGCTAGAGGCAGTGGGTACGAGCAGTACGTC. Residues: CSARGSGYEQYV.

In the case of this clonotype: It is likely a read error, because the conserved phenylalanine at the end of the CDR3 is missing. The CDR3 loop reads CASSYSQDTNTEAFL. CDR3 nucleotide sequence: TGTGCCAGCAGTTACTCGCAGGACACCAACACTGAAGCTTTCTTA. V usage is TRBV6-7 and J usage is TRBJ1-1; a weak D match, TRBD1 (5 bases). TRBV6-7 is an open reading frame, and its role is uncertain. V was shortened by 0 bases and J by 2 bases, with 10 bases between the two germline ends. The CDR3 runs to 15 residues.

J is TRBJ1-1 and V is TRBV10-3; the D gene is possibly TRBD1 (6 bases). The CDR3 is 12 amino acids. Germline CDR1 is ENHRY and CDR2 is SYGVKD. Trimming removed 10 bases from V and 1 base from J, with 10 bases in between. This CDR3 is CATRGQNTEAFF. The CDR3 bases are TGTGCCACCCGGGGACAGAACACTGAAGCTTTCTTT.

This clonotype was detected only a few times. The CDR3 DNA follows: TGTGCCAGCAGTCACGCCGGGACAGAAAAAGAGACCCAGTACTTC. Encoded protein: CASSHAGTEKETQYF. The J gene is TRBJ2-5, the V gene TRBV28; TRBD1 matches 7 bases. Losses at the gene ends were 5 bases for V and 3 bases for J; bases not matched to a gene: 9. Germline V gene lookup returns CDR1 MDHEN and CDR2 SYDVKM. This CDR3 has 15 residues.

This clonotype has at least ten counts. The V gene is TRBV7-9, the J gene TRBJ1-4, with D possibly TRBD1 on 5 matching bases. Germline CDR1 reads SEHNR; CDR2 reads FQNEAQ (reference sequence). The CDR3 consists of 15 residues. Trimming removed 5 bases from V and 2 bases from J, with 12 bases in between. The CDR3: CASSPRRGTNEKLFF. The CDR3 region has the DNA TGTGCCAGCAGCCCCCGGCGGGGGACTAATGAAAAACTGTTTTTT.

This clonotype has a handful of counts. The CDR3 protein is CASSFGRFPYNEQFF. The CDR3 DNA sequence: TGTGCCAGCAGCTTCGGGCGGTTTCCCTACAATGAGCAGTTCTTC. The gene calls are TRBV7-9 and TRBJ2-1; D is undetermined. Germline assignment: CDR1 SEHNR and CDR2 FQNEAQ (reference sequence). V lost 3 bases and J 2 bases, leaving 11 bases between the germline ends. The CDR3 sequence is 15 residues long.